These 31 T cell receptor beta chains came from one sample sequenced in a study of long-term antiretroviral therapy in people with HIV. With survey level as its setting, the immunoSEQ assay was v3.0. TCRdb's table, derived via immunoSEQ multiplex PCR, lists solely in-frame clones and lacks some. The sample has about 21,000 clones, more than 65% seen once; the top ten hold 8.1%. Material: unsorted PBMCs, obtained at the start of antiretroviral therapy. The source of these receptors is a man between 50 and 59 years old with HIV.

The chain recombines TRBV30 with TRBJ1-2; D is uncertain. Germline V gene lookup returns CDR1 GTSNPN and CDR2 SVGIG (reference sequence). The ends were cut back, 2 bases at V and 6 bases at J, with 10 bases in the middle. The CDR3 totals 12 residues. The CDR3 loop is CAWSMRADGYTF. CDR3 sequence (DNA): TGTGCCTGGAGTATGAGGGCCGATGGCTACACCTTC.

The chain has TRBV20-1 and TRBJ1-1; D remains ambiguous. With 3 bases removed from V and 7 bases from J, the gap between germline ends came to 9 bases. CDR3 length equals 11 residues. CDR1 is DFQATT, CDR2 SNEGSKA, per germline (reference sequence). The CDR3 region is CSASEPSEAFF. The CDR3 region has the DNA TGCAGTGCTAGTGAGCCCAGTGAAGCTTTCTTT.

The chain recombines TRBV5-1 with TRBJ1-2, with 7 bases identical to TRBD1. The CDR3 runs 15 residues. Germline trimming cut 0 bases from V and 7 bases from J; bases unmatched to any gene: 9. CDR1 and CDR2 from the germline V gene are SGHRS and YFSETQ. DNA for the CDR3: TGCGCCAGCAGCTTGGGACAGGGTACGCCTTCTGGCTACACCTTC. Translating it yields CASSLGQGTPSGYTF.

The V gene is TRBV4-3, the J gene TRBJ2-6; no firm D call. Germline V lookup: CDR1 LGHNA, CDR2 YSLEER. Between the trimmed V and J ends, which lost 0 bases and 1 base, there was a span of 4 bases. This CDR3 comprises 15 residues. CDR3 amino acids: CASSQEWSGANVLTF. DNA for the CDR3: TGCGCCAGCAGCCAAGAGTGGTCTGGGGCCAACGTCCTGACTTTC.

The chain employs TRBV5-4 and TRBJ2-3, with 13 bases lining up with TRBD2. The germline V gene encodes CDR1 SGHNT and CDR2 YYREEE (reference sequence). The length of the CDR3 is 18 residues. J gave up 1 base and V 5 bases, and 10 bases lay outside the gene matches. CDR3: CASRVRGLAGVGTDTQYF. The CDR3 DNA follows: TGTGCCAGCAGAGTGAGAGGACTAGCGGGAGTGGGCACAGATACGCAGTATTTT.

CDR3: CASKGQGTDTQYF. The CDR3, as DNA: TGTGCCAGCAAGGGACAGGGTACAGATACGCAGTATTTT. This chain joins TRBV28 and TRBJ2-3; 9 bases match TRBD1. After removal of 7 bases from V and 3 bases from J, the junction contained 2 bases not matched to a gene. This CDR3 region has 13 residues. CDR1 and CDR2 (germline): MDHEN, SYDVKM.

The CDR3 DNA reads TGTGCCAGCAGCTTCCGGGACACCCGATCGACCTACGAGCAGTACTTC. Translated: CASSFRDTRSTYEQYF. V usage is TRBV9 and J usage is TRBJ2-7; a possible D gene is TRBD1 (6 bases). V gave up 4 bases and J gave up 2 bases, with 19 bases separating them. The CDR3 runs to 16 residues. The germline V gene encodes CDR1 SGDLS and CDR2 YYNGEE.

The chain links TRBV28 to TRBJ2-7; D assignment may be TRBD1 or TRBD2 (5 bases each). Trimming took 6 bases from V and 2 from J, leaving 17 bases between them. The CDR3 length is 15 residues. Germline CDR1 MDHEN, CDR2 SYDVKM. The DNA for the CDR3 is TGTGCCAGCAGACCCTCCGGGGCTGAAACCTACGAGCAGTACTTC. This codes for CASRPSGAETYEQYF.

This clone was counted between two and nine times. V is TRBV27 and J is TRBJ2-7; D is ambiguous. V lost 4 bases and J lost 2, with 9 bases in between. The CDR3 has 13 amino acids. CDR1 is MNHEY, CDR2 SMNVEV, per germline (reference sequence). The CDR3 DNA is TGTGCCAGCAGTTACCGACGAACCTACGAGCAGTACTTC. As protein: CASSYRRTYEQYF.

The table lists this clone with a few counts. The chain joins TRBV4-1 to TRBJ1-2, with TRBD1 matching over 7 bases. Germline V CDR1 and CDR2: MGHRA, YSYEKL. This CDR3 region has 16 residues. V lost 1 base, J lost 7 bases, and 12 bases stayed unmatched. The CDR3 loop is CASSQVRTGDHIGYTF. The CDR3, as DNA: TGCGCCAGCAGCCAAGTGCGGACAGGTGATCATATTGGCTACACCTTC.

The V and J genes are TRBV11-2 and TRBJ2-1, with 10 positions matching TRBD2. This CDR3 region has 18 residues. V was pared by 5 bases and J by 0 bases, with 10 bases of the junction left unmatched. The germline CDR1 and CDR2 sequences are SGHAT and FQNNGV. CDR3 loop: CASSLRLAGLSSYNEQFF. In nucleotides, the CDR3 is TGTGCCAGCAGCCTCCGACTAGCGGGTCTTTCCTCCTACAATGAGCAGTTCTTC.

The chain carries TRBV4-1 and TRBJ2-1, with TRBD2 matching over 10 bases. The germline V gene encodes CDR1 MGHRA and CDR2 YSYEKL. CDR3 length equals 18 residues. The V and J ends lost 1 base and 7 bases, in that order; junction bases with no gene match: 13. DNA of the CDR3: TGCGCCAGCAGCCAAGTCAGCGGGAGGGCCGGGGGAGGTAATGAGCAGTTCTTC. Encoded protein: CASSQVSGRAGGGNEQFF.

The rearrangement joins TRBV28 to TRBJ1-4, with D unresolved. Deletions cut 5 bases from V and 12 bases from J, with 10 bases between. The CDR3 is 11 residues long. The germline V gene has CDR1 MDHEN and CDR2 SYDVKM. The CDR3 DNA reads TGTGCCAGCAGTGAGCAATTCGAACTGTTTTTT. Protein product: CASSEQFELFF.

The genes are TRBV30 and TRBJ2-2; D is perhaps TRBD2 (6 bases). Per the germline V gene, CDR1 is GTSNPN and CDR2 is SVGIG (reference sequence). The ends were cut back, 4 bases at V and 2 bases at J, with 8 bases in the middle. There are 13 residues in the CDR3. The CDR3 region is CAWMEGNTGELFF. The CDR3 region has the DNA TGTGCCTGGATGGAGGGAAACACCGGGGAGCTGTTTTTT.

The CDR3 spells CSVHGLGGRPRGYTF. In DNA, the CDR3 is TGCAGCGTCCATGGCCTAGGGGGAAGACCGCGAGGCTACACCTTC. The chain is built from TRBV29-1 and TRBJ1-2; weak D call: TRBD1 (6 bases). V lost 6 bases and J 8 bases, leaving 25 bases between the germline ends. This CDR3 contains 15 residues. The germline CDR1 and CDR2 sequences are SQVTM and ANQGSEA.

The CDR3 protein is CASSFPAAEAFF. In DNA form, the CDR3 reads TGTGCCAGCAGTTTTCCGGCGGCTGAAGCTTTCTTT. The rearrangement uses TRBV28 and TRBJ1-1, with D uncertain. The germline V and J ends were trimmed by 3 bases and 6 bases, with 8 bases remaining between them. This CDR3 is built from 12 residues. The germline V gene has CDR1 MDHEN and CDR2 SYDVKM.

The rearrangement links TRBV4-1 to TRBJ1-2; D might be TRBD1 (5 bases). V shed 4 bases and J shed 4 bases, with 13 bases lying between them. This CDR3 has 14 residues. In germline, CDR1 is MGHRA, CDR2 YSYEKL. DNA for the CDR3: TGCGCCAGCAGCCCCTCGACAGTACTCTATGGCTACACCTTC. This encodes CASSPSTVLYGYTF.

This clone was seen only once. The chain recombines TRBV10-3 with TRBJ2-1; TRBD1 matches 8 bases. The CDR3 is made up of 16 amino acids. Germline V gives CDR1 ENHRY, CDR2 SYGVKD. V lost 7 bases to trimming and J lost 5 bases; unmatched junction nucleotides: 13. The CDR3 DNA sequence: TGTGCCATCAAGGCAAACCGACAGGGGACCGACAATGAGCAGTTCTTC. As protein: CAIKANRQGTDNEQFF.

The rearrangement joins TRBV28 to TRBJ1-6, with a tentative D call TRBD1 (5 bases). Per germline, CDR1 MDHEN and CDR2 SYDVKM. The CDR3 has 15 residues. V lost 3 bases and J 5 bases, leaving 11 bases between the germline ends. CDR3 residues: CASSLGGANNSPLHF. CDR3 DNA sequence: TGTGCCAGCAGTTTGGGAGGGGCGAATAATTCACCCCTCCACTTT.

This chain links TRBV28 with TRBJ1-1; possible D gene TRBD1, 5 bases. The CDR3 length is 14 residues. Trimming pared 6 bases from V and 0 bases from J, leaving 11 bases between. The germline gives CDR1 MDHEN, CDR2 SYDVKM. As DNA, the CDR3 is TGTGCCAGCAGCTCTGGGGCCCTGAACACTGAAGCTTTCTTT. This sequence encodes CASSSGALNTEAFF.

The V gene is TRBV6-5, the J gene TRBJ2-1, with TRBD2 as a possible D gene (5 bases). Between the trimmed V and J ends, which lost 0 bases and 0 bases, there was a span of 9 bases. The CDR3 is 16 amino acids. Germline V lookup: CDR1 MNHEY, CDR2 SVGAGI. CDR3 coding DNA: TGTGCCAGCAGTTACTCGATGGCGGGCTCCTACAATGAGCAGTTCTTC. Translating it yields CASSYSMAGSYNEQFF.

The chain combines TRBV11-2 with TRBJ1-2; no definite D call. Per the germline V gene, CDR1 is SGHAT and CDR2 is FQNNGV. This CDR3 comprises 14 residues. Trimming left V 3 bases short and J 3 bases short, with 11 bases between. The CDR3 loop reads CASSFSGADYGYTF. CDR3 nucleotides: TGTGCCAGCAGCTTCAGTGGTGCAGACTATGGCTACACCTTC.

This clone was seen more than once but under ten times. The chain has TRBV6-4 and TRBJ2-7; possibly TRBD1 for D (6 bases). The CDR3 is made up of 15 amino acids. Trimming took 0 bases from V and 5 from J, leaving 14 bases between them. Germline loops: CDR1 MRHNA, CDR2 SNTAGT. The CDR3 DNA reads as TGTGCCAGCAGTGACTCGGCAGGGGATATCCACGAGCAGTACTTC. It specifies CASSDSAGDIHEQYF.

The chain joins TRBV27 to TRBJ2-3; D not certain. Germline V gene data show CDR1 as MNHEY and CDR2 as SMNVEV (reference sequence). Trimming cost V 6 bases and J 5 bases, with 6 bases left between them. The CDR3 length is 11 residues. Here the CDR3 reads CASRKGDTQYF. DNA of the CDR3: TGTGCCAGCAGGAAGGGAGATACGCAGTATTTT.

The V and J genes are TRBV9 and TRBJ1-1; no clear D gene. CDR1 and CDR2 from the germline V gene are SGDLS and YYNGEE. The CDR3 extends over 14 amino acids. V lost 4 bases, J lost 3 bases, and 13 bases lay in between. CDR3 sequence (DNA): TGTGCCAGCAGCCATATTCCTATAGACACTGAAGCTTTCTTT. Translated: CASSHIPIDTEAFF.

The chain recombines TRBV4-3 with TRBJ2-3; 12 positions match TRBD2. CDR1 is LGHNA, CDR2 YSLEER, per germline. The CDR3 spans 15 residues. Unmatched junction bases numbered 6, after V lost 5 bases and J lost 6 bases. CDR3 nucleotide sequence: TGCGCCAGCAGCGTCCTAGCGGGGGGGCACGATACGCAGTATTTT. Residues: CASSVLAGGHDTQYF.

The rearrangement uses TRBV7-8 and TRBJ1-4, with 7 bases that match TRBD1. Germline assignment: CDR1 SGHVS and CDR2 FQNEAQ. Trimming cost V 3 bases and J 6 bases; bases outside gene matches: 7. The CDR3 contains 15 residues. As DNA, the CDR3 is TGTGCCAGCAGCTTTTACGACAGGGAGGATGAAAAACTGTTTTTT. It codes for CASSFYDREDEKLFF.

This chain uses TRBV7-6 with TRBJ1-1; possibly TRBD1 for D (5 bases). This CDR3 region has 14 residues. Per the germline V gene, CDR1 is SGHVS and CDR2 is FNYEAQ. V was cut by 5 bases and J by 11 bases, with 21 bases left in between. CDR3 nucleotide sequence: TGTGCCAGCAGCCCTCACGGGGCCGACGAATTGGCTTTCTTT. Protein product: CASSPHGADELAFF.

The CDR3 region has the DNA TGTGCCAGCAGTTTTGAGGCGGGCTACGAGCAGTACTTC. This codes for CASSFEAGYEQYF. The rearrangement uses TRBV28 and TRBJ2-7, with a weak D call TRBD2 (5 bases). Germline V lookup: CDR1 MDHEN, CDR2 SYDVKM. The CDR3 is made up of 13 amino acids. Trimming left V 3 bases short and J 3 bases short, with 9 bases between.

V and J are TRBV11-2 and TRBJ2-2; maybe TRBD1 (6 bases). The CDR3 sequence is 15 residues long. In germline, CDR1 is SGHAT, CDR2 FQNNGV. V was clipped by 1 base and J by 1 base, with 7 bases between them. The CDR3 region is CASSLGRGNTGELFF. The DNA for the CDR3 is TGTGCCAGCAGCTTAGGCAGGGGGAACACCGGGGAGCTGTTTTTT.

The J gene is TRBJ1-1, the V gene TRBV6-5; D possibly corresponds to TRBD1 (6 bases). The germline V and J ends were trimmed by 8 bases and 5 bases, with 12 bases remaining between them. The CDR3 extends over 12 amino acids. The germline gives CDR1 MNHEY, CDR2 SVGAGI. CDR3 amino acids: CASQQGGTEAFF. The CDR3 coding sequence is TGTGCCAGCCAACAGGGAGGGACTGAAGCTTTCTTT.